This TCR beta chain appears in the sequencing data of a study of OX40 agonist ivuxolimab in advanced cancers. General study results and limits: A proportion of nonresponders additionally exhibited low normalized T-cell clonal expansion.

Assay: immunoSEQ multiplex PCR; the TCRdb copy retains only in-frame clones and omits some. The sample has under 75,000 clones; 80% to 95% are singletons. A few counts support this clone. Its cognate antigen is unknown. The sample has other DNA sequences that encode this CDR3 too. The source material was CD4+ or CD8+ T cells sorted from blood, sampled in a trial of the OX40 agonist ivuxolimab. This TCR was sampled from an adult with an advanced solid tumor such as melanoma, head and neck, liver or kidney cancer.

CDR3 in DNA: TGTGCCAGCAGTTTGATAGGGAGCGAGCAGTACTTC. It yields the protein CASSLIGSEQYF. The rearrangement joins TRBV27 to TRBJ2-7; possible D gene TRBD2, 5 bases. The V and J ends lost 3 bases and 6 bases respectively, with 9 bases between them. Per the germline V gene, CDR1 is MNHEY and CDR2 is SMNVEV (reference sequence). The CDR3 is 12 residues long.